This T cell receptor beta chain came from a study of human T cells and chemical hapten exposure. Study findings and constraints: While controls formed fewer of them, expanded TCRs formed significantly more large CDR3 similarity clusters.

V shed 10 bases and J shed 1 base, with 17 bases lying between them. This CDR3 region has 16 residues. From germline, CDR1 is MNHEY and CDR2 SVGEGT. In this sample, this clonotype turned up a few times. Its antigen remains unidentified. Time point defined: patch test 2, 6 weeks after DPC sensitization. Described treatment: therapeutic diphenylcyclopropenone sensitization with weekly scalp DPC. Each CDR3 protein is one row after TCRdb ran MiXCR on the RACE reads. The sample lists roughly 380,000 distinct CDR3 sequences; nearly 6.5% were seen once. Sequencing used whole blood, obtained in connection with sensitization to the hapten diphenylcyclopropenone (DPC). V gene TRBV6-2 or TRBV6-3 combines with J gene TRBJ2-6; possible D gene TRBD2, 5 bases. The sequence came from a woman aged 18-29 years with alopecia areata. Some clones in this sample may be carry-over from other donors' samples. The CDR3, as DNA: TGTGCCAAAAGCCGGCACGAGGGATCTGGGGCCAACGTCCTGACTTTC. It encodes CAKSRHEGSGANVLTF.